One and the same sample provided the 26 T cell receptor beta chains below, sequenced in a study of cytomegalovirus exposure and HLA in healthy donors. PCR involved 60 Vbeta and 13 Jbeta primers. Sequencing used immunoSEQ multiplex PCR; TCRdb keeps in-frame clones, though not all of them. This sample has more than 95,000 clones, with over 9.5% found just once. The sequenced sample consisted of PBMCs. The receptors derive from a woman under 30 in good health and CMV-seropositive.

V gene TRBV19 combines with J gene TRBJ2-7, with 8 bases fitting TRBD2. The CDR3 is 11 amino acids. J gave up 10 bases and V 9 bases, and 8 bases lay outside the gene matches. The V gene's germline CDR1 is LNHDA and CDR2 SQIVND (reference sequence). The CDR3 sequence is CASERGLSQYF. The DNA for the CDR3 is TGTGCCAGCGAGCGGGGGCTCAGCCAGTACTTC.

In its sample, this clone was seen a few times. The V call is TRBV7-6, the J call TRBJ1-4, with D perhaps TRBD1 (5 bases). Germline CDR1 is SGHVS and CDR2 is FNYEAQ. This CDR3 is 16 amino acids long. The V and J ends lost 4 bases and 6 bases respectively, with 18 bases between them. Here the CDR3 reads CASSSPHGGVDEKLFF. CDR3 nucleotides: TGTGCCAGCAGCTCCCCCCATGGAGGGGTTGATGAAAAACTGTTTTTT.

This chain connects TRBV5-4 to TRBJ2-1; 12 bases line up with TRBD2. The CDR3 runs to 17 residues. V dropped 3 bases and J dropped 4; count of bases not matched to a gene: 8. Looked up from germline, CDR1 is SGHNT and CDR2 is YYREEE (reference sequence). CDR3 protein: CASSSRLAGDLYNEQFF. The CDR3 DNA sequence: TGTGCCAGCAGCTCGAGACTAGCGGGAGACCTTTACAATGAGCAGTTCTTC.

This sequence joins TRBV6-1 and TRBJ2-3; maybe TRBD1 (5 bases). Germline V gene data show CDR1 as MNHNS and CDR2 as SASEGT. The CDR3 extends over 17 amino acids. V lost 2 bases, J lost 2 bases, and 17 bases lay in between. CDR3 amino acids: CASSEWGTGPVTDTQYF. The CDR3 DNA follows: TGTGCCAGCAGTGAATGGGGAACAGGACCGGTCACAGATACGCAGTATTTT.

The sample holds a few counts of this clone. The DNA for the CDR3 is TGTGCCAGCAGCCGCCGGACAGGGGGTAGTTCCTACGAGCAGTACTTC. Its translation: CASSRRTGGSSYEQYF. This chain links TRBV7-2 with TRBJ2-7; 10 bases are shared with TRBD1. The germline V gene encodes CDR1 SGHTA and CDR2 FQGNSA. V trimming: 5 bases; J trimming: 1 base; junction bases outside the gene matches: 8. The CDR3 extends over 16 amino acids.

This clone turned up a few times. The rearrangement links TRBV7-2 to TRBJ2-1, with 10 bases identical to TRBD2. The germline V gene encodes CDR1 SGHTA and CDR2 FQGNSA. The CDR3 extends over 15 amino acids. The trim removed 5 bases at V and 4 bases at J, leaving 5 bases unmatched. In DNA, the CDR3 is TGTGCCAGCAGCCCTTCTAGCGGGAGTTACAATGAGCAGTTCTTC. It encodes CASSPSSGSYNEQFF.

This clone showed up just a few times. The chain carries TRBV27 and TRBJ1-1; maybe TRBD1 (5 bases). Trimming pared 5 bases from V and 1 base from J, leaving 5 bases between. This CDR3 has 12 amino acids. Germline V gives CDR1 MNHEY, CDR2 SMNVEV (reference sequence). CDR3 residues: CASSRGNTEAFF. In DNA form, the CDR3 reads TGTGCCAGCAGTAGGGGGAACACTGAAGCTTTCTTT.

Turning to this clone: Other DNA sequences of this sample code for an identical CDR3. The chain couples TRBV29-1 to TRBJ2-7, with 9 nucleotides matching TRBD1. This CDR3 contains 14 residues. CDR1 and CDR2 from the germline V gene are SQVTM and ANQGSEA. V shed 6 bases and J 3 bases; nucleotides not matched to a gene: 9. The CDR3 DNA reads as TGCAGCGTGGCTACCGGGACAGGGATCTACGAGCAGTACTTC. It yields the protein CSVATGTGIYEQYF.

This rearrangement joins TRBV5-1 to TRBJ2-7, with TRBD2 matching 14 bases. The CDR3 consists of 16 residues. Germline CDR1 SGHRS, CDR2 YFSETQ. Trimming at V came to 7 bases and at J to 0 bases, leaving 6 bases not matched to a gene. Written as DNA, the CDR3 is TGCGCCAGCCATACCGGGACTAGCGGGGGCTCCTACGAGCAGTACTTC. It is translated as CASHTGTSGGSYEQYF.

CDR3: CASSRRHGLAIQETQYF. In DNA form, the CDR3 reads TGCGCCAGCAGCCGAAGACACGGACTAGCTATCCAAGAGACCCAGTACTTC. The chain has TRBV4-1 and TRBJ2-5; TRBD2 agrees at 8 bases. The germline V gene encodes CDR1 MGHRA and CDR2 YSYEKL. CDR3 length: 17 amino acids. J lost 1 base, V lost 4 bases, and 11 bases had no gene match.

The rearrangement uses TRBV5-4 and TRBJ2-5; a possible D gene is TRBD1 (6 bases). Between the trimmed V and J ends, which lost 4 bases and 3 bases, there was a span of 13 bases. Germline V gene sequence: CDR1 SGHNT, CDR2 YYREEE (reference sequence). CDR3 length: 14 amino acids. The CDR3 bases are TGTGCCAGCAGCCAGACAGGACAGAAAGAGACCCAGTACTTC. This translates into CASSQTGQKETQYF.

This clone was observed a few times. The V and J genes are TRBV10-3 and TRBJ1-1; maybe TRBD1 (5 bases). This CDR3 region has 15 residues. Germline V gene sequence: CDR1 ENHRY, CDR2 SYGVKD. V dropped 0 bases and J dropped 3 bases, with 11 bases sitting between them. CDR3 DNA: TGTGCCATCAGTGAGTCGCTGGGACTGGACACTGAAGCTTTCTTT. Its protein product is CAISESLGLDTEAFF.

Only a few counts were recorded for this clone. The V and J genes are TRBV9 and TRBJ1-5; D remains unclear. CDR3 size: 15 residues. The germline CDR1 and CDR2 sequences are SGDLS and YYNGEE. V dropped 2 bases and J dropped 4 bases, with 13 bases sitting between them. CDR3 region: CASSVWPSVNQPQHF. CDR3 in DNA: TGTGCCAGCAGCGTGTGGCCCTCCGTAAATCAGCCCCAGCATTTT.

The genes are TRBV29-1 and TRBJ2-3, with 11 bases lining up with TRBD2. V was pared by 7 bases and J by 5 bases, with 5 bases of the junction left unmatched. Germline values: CDR1 SQVTM, CDR2 ANQGSEA. The CDR3 runs 13 residues. The CDR3 region has the DNA TGCAGCGCCTTAGCGGGAGGGCAAGATACGCAGTATTTT. Its protein is CSALAGGQDTQYF.

V is TRBV6-1 and J is TRBJ2-1; TRBD2 matches at 12 bases. CDR3 size: 16 residues. The germline gives CDR1 MNHNS, CDR2 SASEGT. V dropped 0 bases and J dropped 4; count of bases not matched to a gene: 1. CDR3 bases: TGTGCCAGCAGTGAAGCCGGGACTAGCGGGTACAATGAGCAGTTCTTC. The encoded protein is CASSEAGTSGYNEQFF.

This clone came up a few times. One junction end does not reproduce the germline sequence, and a read error may be involved. The rearrangement joins TRBV5-8 to TRBJ1-5, with a possible D match to TRBD1 (6 bases). This CDR3 contains 13 residues. Germline V gene lookup returns CDR1 SGHTS and CDR2 YDEGEE. In DNA form, the CDR3 reads TGTGCCAGAACCGGGAACAGGGTACAGCACCAGCATTTT. It codes for CARTGNRVQHQHF.

The CDR3 DNA is TGTGCCAGCAGTCCTGGGCAGGGTAATGAAAAACTGTTTTTT. As protein: CASSPGQGNEKLFF. The chain uses TRBV6-1 and TRBJ1-4; D perhaps matches TRBD1 (5 bases). Between the trimmed V and J ends, which lost 5 bases and 4 bases, there was a span of 11 bases. CDR3 length equals 14 residues. Germline loops: CDR1 MNHNS, CDR2 SASEGT.

The V and J genes are TRBV14 and TRBJ2-1; 11 nucleotides line up with TRBD2. Trimming cost V 5 bases and J 7 bases; bases outside gene matches: 1. Germline-derived CDR1 and CDR2 are SGHDN and FVKESK. CDR3 size: 13 residues. CDR3 residues: CASSRTSGNEQFF. The CDR3 nucleotides read TGTGCCAGCAGCAGGACTAGCGGGAATGAGCAGTTCTTC. The whole variable domain, remainder taken from reference TRBV14 and TRBJ2-1, is EAGVTQFPSHSVIEKGQTVTLRCDPISGHDNLYWYRRVMGKEIKFLLHFVKESKQDESGMPNNRFLAERTGGTYSTLKVQPAELEDSGVYFCASSRTSGNEQFFGPGTRLTVL.

This chain joins TRBV5-1 and TRBJ2-2; possible D gene TRBD1, 5 bases. The CDR3 has 16 residues. The germline V gene encodes CDR1 SGHRS and CDR2 YFSETQ. Deletions cut 3 bases from V and 0 bases from J, with 12 bases between. CDR3 DNA sequence: TGCGCCAGCAGCTCCCGACAGTTCGCGAACACCGGGGAGCTGTTTTTT. Protein product: CASSSRQFANTGELFF.

The rearrangement uses TRBV7-9 and TRBJ2-7; D possibly corresponds to TRBD2 (5 bases). V lost 5 bases and J lost 7, with 24 bases in between. This CDR3 contains 16 residues. Germline-derived CDR1 and CDR2 are SEHNR and FQNEAQ (reference sequence). CDR3 sequence: CASSPSTGNSWGEQYF. CDR3 sequence (DNA): TGTGCCAGCAGCCCTTCTACGGGGAACTCTTGGGGAGAGCAGTACTTC.

The gene calls are TRBV6-1 and TRBJ2-5; D is perhaps TRBD1 (5 bases). TRBJ2-7 explains the end of the DNA better; the J call may be wrong. The CDR3 covers 13 residues. The germline gives CDR1 MNHNS, CDR2 SASEGT. The CDR3 DNA reads as TGTGCCAGTTGTGACACGGACACCTACGAGCAGTACTTC. This translates into CASCDTDTYEQYF.

In this sample, this clone turned up a few times. The chain is built from TRBV5-1 and TRBJ2-1; 8 nucleotides align to TRBD2. The CDR3 extends over 15 amino acids. Germline CDR1 is SGHRS and CDR2 is YFSETQ. The ends lost 0 bases at V and 9 bases at J; junction bases unmatched: 8. CDR3 nucleotides: TGCGCCAGCAGCTTGGAACCTACTAGCGGCAGTGAGCAGTTCTTC. Translating it yields CASSLEPTSGSEQFF.

The CDR3: CASRDDRDRSPRYNEQFF. In DNA, the CDR3 is TGTGCCAGCAGAGACGACCGGGACAGGAGCCCCCGGTACAATGAGCAGTTCTTC. The chain uses TRBV2 and TRBJ2-1, with TRBD1 identical over 8 bases. CDR1 SNHLY and CDR2 FYNNEI come from the germline V gene. This CDR3 has 18 residues. The V gene end was trimmed by 6 bases and the J gene end by 4 bases; junction bases not matched to a gene: 17.

The V call is TRBV5-1, the J call TRBJ2-7; no clear D. From germline, CDR1 is SGHRS and CDR2 YFSETQ. The CDR3 totals 15 residues. Trimming took 0 bases from V and 0 from J, leaving 10 bases between them. The CDR3 protein is CASSLAPTHSYEQYF. CDR3 bases: TGCGCCAGCAGCTTGGCCCCTACTCACTCCTACGAGCAGTACTTC.

The chain carries TRBV18 and TRBJ2-2, with unresolved D. The V gene's germline CDR1 is KGHSH and CDR2 LQKENI. The germline V and J ends were trimmed by 3 bases and 4 bases, with 6 bases remaining between them. There are 13 residues in the CDR3. The CDR3 here is CASSPLSTGELFF. DNA of the CDR3: TGTGCCAGCTCACCTTTATCCACCGGGGAGCTGTTTTTT.

V usage is TRBV12-5 and J usage is TRBJ2-1, with D unresolved. CDR1 is LGHNT, CDR2 FRNRAP, per germline. V shed 1 base and J shed 8 bases, with 12 bases lying between them. The CDR3 is 14 amino acids. CDR3 coding DNA: TGTGCTAGTGGTTTGGGGAGCTCAAGAGATGAGCAGTTCTTC. Encoded protein: CASGLGSSRDEQFF.